This T cell receptor (beta chain) was captured by sequencing in a study of T cell responses to AZD1222 COVID-19 vaccine (dated by TCRdb to the early 2020s). Describing the broader study: AZD1222 recipients given second doses at about 4 weeks or at about 12 weeks were pooled, since spike-specific TCR depth and breadth were not found to differ between the two schedules. A total of approximately 250 trial participants underwent TCR sequencing, of whom about 200 had received two doses of AZD1222 and 26 had received two doses of the MenACWY control vaccine. Trial participants were enrolled by age into subgroups of 18-55, 56-69 and 70-plus years, and 148, 28 and 57 TCR-sequenced participants, respectively, were included in these subgroups. Beyond this particular receptor, the publication reports: The whole spike protein was spanned by vaccine-associated CD4 TCRs, and dominant responses were seen in regions 160-218 and 743-854. Participants were mostly white British and included more females than males, and it was suggested by the authors that clonal diversity may have been underestimated. Conclusions about previously exposed vaccinees were limited because only a handful of AZD1222 recipients were SARS-CoV-2 seropositive at baseline. Because no samples from the day 14 peak response were available, repertoires could be characterized only after the peak T cell response. After two AZD1222 doses, both the breadth and the depth of spike-specific TCRs were significantly higher than at day 0 and than in MenACWY recipients. Epitopes outside the regions mutated in the B.1.351 and B.1.1.7 variants were reportedly recognized by nearly half of the unique spike-specific TCRs. The 56-69-year group was small, and its depth increase did not reach significance, likely because of low power.

Explained via the paper, the time point label denotes: baseline before first vaccination. The vaccinee samples were drawn from two UK trials, COV001 and COV002, one of which was a single-blind randomized controlled phase 2/3 trial testing AZD1222 (ChAdOx1 nCoV-19) in healthy adults. For TCRbeta chain sequencing, PBMC samples from trial participants were taken at day 0 and at day 28 after the second dose. With regard to this clone: The antigen it binds to is not known. Base quality data are lacking; no much larger clone is found one base away.

The CDR3 regions of human TCRbeta chains were subjected to immunosequencing. On the authors' methods: TCRs in the repertoires were matched against a reference library of SARS-CoV-2-specific TCRs that had been generated with the MIRA antigen-specificity platform. Breadth was defined as the fraction of unique TCRs that were SARS-CoV-2-associated, and depth was defined as the fraction of total T cells that were SARS-CoV-2-associated. Using the MIRA data, every spike-specific TCR was mapped to the spike region that the TCR reacted to and assigned to either a CD4 or a CD8 class. Log10-transformed breadth and depth values were compared by one-way ANOVA with Sidak's multiple comparisons tests. Sourced from immuneACCESS, this table was stored by TCRdb with only in-frame sequences that have V and J called. A share of the clones is absent; for the studies checked, an unresolved V gene accounts for under half, and the remainder has no known explanation. The D gene and trimming were derived from the DNA, and the V and J assignments and clone size from that table. This sample comprises 66,000 or so clones, about 90% of them detected only once. Around a sixth of the sample rests with the top ten.

The CDR3 spans 13 residues, from the cysteine through the phenylalanine. CDR3 DNA only is kept here, 39 bases in frame from base 1. Taken from the germline V gene (reference sequence), the CDR1 and CDR2 loops are LGHDT and YNNKEL. V loses 0 bases of germline sequence and J loses 8 bases, and the interval between the two ends is 8 bases. The receptor chain draws on TRBV3-1 (or the pseudogene TRBV3-2) and TRBJ1-3, with no confidently assigned D gene. This specimen was peripheral blood, taken on day 0 of AZD1222 vaccination. This clonotype was obtained from an adult in good health. For the CDR3, the sequence is CASSQDWIHTIYF. The nucleotide sequence reads TGTGCCAGCAGCCAAGATTGGATCCACACCATATATTTT.